This paragraph covers one TCR beta chain sequence. Its antigen is as yet unknown. The sample comes from a study of blood T cells in healthy people across ages. Findings and limits, study-wide: Considered underestimates were the diversity estimates obtained from one million T cells.

The second PCR ran about 6 to 12 cycles with a sample-barcoded 5' primer and J-beta primers. TCRdb re-called the 5' RACE reads through MiXCR, storing one row per CDR3 protein. The sample lists approximately 800,000 distinct CDR3 sequences, less than 60% occurring once. Every donor provided 7.5 to 10 milliliters of peripheral blood. The amount of total RNA extracted per sample was at least 6 micrograms. The CDR3 covers 13 residues. Germline CDR1 and CDR2: SGHTA and FQGNSA. The V gene lost 3 bases and the J gene lost 3 bases, with 9 bases spanning the gap. This receptor was obtained from an elderly man in good health. The sequenced sample consisted of blood. The chain uses TRBV7-2 and TRBJ2-7; D may be TRBD1 or TRBD2 (5 bases each). The CDR3 spells CASSFGGVYEQYF. For the CDR3, the DNA is TGTGCCAGCAGCTTTGGGGGAGTCTACGAGCAGTACTTC.